The present T cell receptor (beta chain) was sequenced within a study of shared clonotypes between healthy human individuals. General observations from the study: Large sequencing depth failed to make sorted-subset sequencing complete, rarefaction showed.

Note on this clone: The target antigen is unknown.

Profiled with immunoSEQ multiplex PCR; TCRdb holds only in-frame clones, not every one. Among about 1.5 million clones listed, 95% to 99% were seen once. The CDR3 is made up of 16 amino acids. In germline, CDR1 is SGHVS, CDR2 FNYEAQ. The V and J ends lost 1 base and 1 base, in that order; junction bases with no gene match: 4. This receptor was obtained from a man aged 25 to 45 in good health. The specimen was naive CD4+ T cells sorted from blood. Subset indicated: CD45RA+ positively selected. This chain joins TRBV7-6 and TRBJ2-1; TRBD2 aligns across 7 bases. DNA for the CDR3: TGTGCCAGCAGCTTAGGCGGGAGAGGTTCCTACAATGAGCAGTTCTTC. Its protein product is CASSLGGRGSYNEQFF.